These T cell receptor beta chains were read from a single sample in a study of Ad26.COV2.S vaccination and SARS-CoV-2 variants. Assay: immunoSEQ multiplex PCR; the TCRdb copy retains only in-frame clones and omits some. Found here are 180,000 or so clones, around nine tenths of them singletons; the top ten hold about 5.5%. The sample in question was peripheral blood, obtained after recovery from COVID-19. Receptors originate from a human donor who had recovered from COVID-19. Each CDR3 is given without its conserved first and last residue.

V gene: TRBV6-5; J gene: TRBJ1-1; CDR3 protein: ASSYRVNTEAF
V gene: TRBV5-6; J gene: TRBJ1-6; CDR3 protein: ASSPGTDYNSPLH
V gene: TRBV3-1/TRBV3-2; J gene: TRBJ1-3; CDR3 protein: ASSPGNTIY
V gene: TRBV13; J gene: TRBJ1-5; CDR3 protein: ASSSGPLGQPQH
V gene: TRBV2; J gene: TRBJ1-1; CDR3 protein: AISTIMNTEAF
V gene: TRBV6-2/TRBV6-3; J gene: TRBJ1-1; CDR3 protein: ASSLDRVGTEAF
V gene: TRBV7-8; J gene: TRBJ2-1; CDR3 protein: ASSLAAGEQF
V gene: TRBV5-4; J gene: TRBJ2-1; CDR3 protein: ASSLSSGEQF
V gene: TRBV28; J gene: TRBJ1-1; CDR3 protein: ASSLGQGLRAF
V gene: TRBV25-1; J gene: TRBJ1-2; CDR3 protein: ASSERSYTEPGGYT
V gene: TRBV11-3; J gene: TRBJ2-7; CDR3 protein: ASSRTGGYEQY
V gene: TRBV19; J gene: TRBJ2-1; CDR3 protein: ASSKLAGGSRDEQF
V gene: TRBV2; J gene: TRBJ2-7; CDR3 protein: ASSFGQTYEQY
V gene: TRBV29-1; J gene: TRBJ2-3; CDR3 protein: SVPSGGAADTQY
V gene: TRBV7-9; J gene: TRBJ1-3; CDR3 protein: ASRLPGQLENTIY
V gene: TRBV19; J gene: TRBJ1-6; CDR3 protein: ASSMVRGNSPLH
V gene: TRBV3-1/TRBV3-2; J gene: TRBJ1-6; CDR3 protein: ASSQVDRGAAPLH
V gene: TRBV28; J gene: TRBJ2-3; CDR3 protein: ASSLSGASTDTQY
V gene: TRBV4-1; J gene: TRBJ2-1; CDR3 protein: ASSHRGRASYNEQF
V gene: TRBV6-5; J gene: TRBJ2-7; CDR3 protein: ATYSGRPEQY
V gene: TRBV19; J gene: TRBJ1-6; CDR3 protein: ASSIGAGFNSPLH
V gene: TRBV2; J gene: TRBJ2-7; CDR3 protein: ASSPPLGGAEQY
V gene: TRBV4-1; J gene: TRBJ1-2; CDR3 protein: ASSPFAGLNGYT
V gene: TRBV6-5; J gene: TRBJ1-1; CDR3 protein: ATAGGQNTEAF
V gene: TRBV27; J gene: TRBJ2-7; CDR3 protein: ASSFSGRGEQY
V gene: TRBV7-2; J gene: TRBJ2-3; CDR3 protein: ASSFRSAGGLRDTQY
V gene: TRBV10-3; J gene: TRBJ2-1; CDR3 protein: ATTNRVGGEQF
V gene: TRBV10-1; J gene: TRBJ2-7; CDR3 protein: ASSRDRRTYEQY
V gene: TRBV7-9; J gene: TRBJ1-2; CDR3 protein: ASSLAGEGPYNYGYT
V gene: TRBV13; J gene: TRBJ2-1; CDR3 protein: ASSFGLLGEQF
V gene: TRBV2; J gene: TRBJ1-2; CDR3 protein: ANLQGNYGYT
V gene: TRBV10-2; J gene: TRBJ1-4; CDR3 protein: ASSPPNLPLF
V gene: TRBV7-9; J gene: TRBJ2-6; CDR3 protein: ASSSNSAGANVLT
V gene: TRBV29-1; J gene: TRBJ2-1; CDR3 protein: SVEDKGYEQF
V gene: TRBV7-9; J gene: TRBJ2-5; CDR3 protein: ASSLVASGAFSAAQY
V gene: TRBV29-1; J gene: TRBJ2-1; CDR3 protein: SGGQETVYNEQF
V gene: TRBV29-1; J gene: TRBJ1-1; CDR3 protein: SVAPWTGITEAF
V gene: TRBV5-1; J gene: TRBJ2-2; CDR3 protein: ASSHTGGDTGELF
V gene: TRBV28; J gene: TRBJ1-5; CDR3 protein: ASSFGTGGQPQH
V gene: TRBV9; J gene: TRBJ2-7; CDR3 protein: ASTLSGTSSVYEQY
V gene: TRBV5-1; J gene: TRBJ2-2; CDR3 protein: ASSLPGLAGGLTGELF
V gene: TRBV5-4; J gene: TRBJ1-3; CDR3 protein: ASSLEGAQPGNTIY